In its sample, the clone carrying this T cell receptor (beta chain) was seen a few times. This sample was included in a study of shared clonotypes between healthy human individuals. In germline, CDR1 is GTSNPN, CDR2 SVGIG (reference sequence). V dropped 2 bases and J dropped 5 bases, with 6 bases sitting between them. The CDR3 runs 12 residues. TCRdb's table, derived via immunoSEQ multiplex PCR, lists solely in-frame clones and lacks some. The top ten clones hold 0.39% of a sample with some 2.3 million clones, approximately 93% of them seen once. V usage is TRBV30 and J usage is TRBJ2-2; D is possibly TRBD2 (5 bases). Material for sequencing was naive CD4+ T cells from PBMCs. Subset indicated: CD45RA+ positively selected. The clonotype was recovered from a man aged 18 to 30 in good health. Some clones in this sample may be carry-over from other donors' samples. The CDR3 sequence is CAWSPGTGELFF. The CDR3 nucleotides read TGTGCCTGGAGTCCGGGGACCGGGGAGCTGTTTTTT.